This T cell receptor (beta chain) was profiled in a study of OX40 agonist ivuxolimab in advanced cancers. Study-wide points: At doses 0.1 to 3.0 mg/kg, CD4+ and CD8+ clones expanded. Clonal expansion in partial responders at 0.1-3.0 mg/kg ranked among the lowest.

Details on this clone: As yet, its antigen is unknown.

Here immunoSEQ multiplex PCR was the method, and the copy in TCRdb shows in-frame clones only, minus some. The table includes around 85,000 clones, roughly nine tenths detected once. Germline CDR1 is LGHNA and CDR2 is YSLEER. V shed 1 base and J shed 5 bases, with 15 bases lying between them. This CDR3 is 15 amino acids long. The input for sequencing was CD4+ or CD8+ T cells sorted from blood, taken in a trial of the OX40 agonist ivuxolimab. The TCR comes from an adult with an advanced solid tumor such as melanoma, head and neck, liver or kidney cancer. V is TRBV4-3 and J is TRBJ2-7; D is possibly TRBD1 or TRBD2 (5 bases each). The CDR3 DNA sequence: TGCGCCAGCAGCCAAGCCCGGGACGGCTTTGACGAGCAGTACTTC. Translation gives CASSQARDGFDEQYF.